Shown below are 21 T cell receptor beta chains from a single sample sequenced in a study of blood T cell repertoires in COVID-19. Assay used: immunoSEQ multiplex PCR; TCRdb lists only in-frame clones, some missing. The sample includes 200,000 to 250,000 clones, around 80% of them seen just once. The specimen sequenced was peripheral blood. The source of these receptors is a woman aged 80 or older with acute or convalescent COVID-19.

In this sample, this clone turned up a few times. The chain combines TRBV5-8 with TRBJ1-5; maybe TRBD1 (6 bases). Germline loops: CDR1 SGHTS, CDR2 YDEGEE. Trimming pared 0 bases from V and 4 bases from J, leaving 14 bases between. The CDR3 is 16 amino acids. The CDR3 region has the DNA TGTGCCAGCAGCTTGGCGGGCAGGGGCTATAATCAGCCCCAGCATTTT. It codes for CASSLAGRGYNQPQHF.

This chain links TRBV7-2 with TRBJ2-3; TRBD2 matches 7 bases. Germline V gene data show CDR1 as SGHTA and CDR2 as FQGNSA. The length of the CDR3 is 15 residues. With V trimmed by 3 bases and J by 3 bases, 6 bases remained unmatched. CDR3 sequence (DNA): TGTGCCAGCAGCTTGTTGGGAGGGCCGACAGATACGCAGTATTTT. Amino acid sequence: CASSLLGGPTDTQYF.

V gene TRBV13 combines with J gene TRBJ1-1; no clear D. Germline V gene sequence: CDR1 PRHDT, CDR2 FYEKMQ (reference sequence). Trimming shortened V by 7 bases and J by 7 bases, and 19 bases separated the two germline ends. The CDR3 runs 14 residues. The CDR3 loop reads CASINPAGVGEAFF. DNA for the CDR3: TGTGCCAGCATAAACCCGGCCGGGGTAGGTGAAGCTTTCTTT.

The chain recombines TRBV5-6 with TRBJ1-4; possibly TRBD1 for D (6 bases). This CDR3 spans 14 amino acids. Per germline, CDR1 SGHDT and CDR2 YYEEEE. Deletions cut 1 base from V and 5 bases from J, with 9 bases between. The CDR3 loop reads CASSLRQGNEKLFF. In nucleotides, the CDR3 is TGTGCCAGCAGCTTGCGGCAGGGGAATGAAAAACTGTTTTTT.

This clone was seen only a few times. Just one base apart from a much larger clone, this may be a read error. The genes are TRBV11-2 and TRBJ1-1, with 9 bases matching TRBD1. V shed 5 bases and J 5 bases; nucleotides not matched to a gene: 3. This CDR3 contains 13 residues. Per the germline V gene, CDR1 is SGHAT and CDR2 is FQNNGV. The CDR3 here is CASSRQGGTEAFF. DNA of the CDR3: TGTGCCAGCAGCCGACAGGGGGGGACTGAAGCTTTCTTT.

V gene TRBV5-4 combines with J gene TRBJ2-3, with TRBD2 identical over 8 bases. In germline, CDR1 is SGHNT, CDR2 YYREEE (reference sequence). Trimming took 1 base from V and 6 from J; bases not matched to a gene: 7. The CDR3 runs to 15 residues. The CDR3 spells CASSLSAGGADTQYF. CDR3 DNA: TGTGCCAGCAGCTTGTCCGCCGGGGGGGCGGATACGCAGTATTTT.

The genes are TRBV5-4 and TRBJ2-7; 9 positions agree with TRBD2. The CDR3 contains 13 residues. V shed 1 base and J 11 bases; nucleotides not matched to a gene: 7. Germline V gene data show CDR1 as SGHNT and CDR2 as YYREEE (reference sequence). The chain's CDR3 is CASSLSASGAEYF. Here the CDR3 DNA reads TGTGCCAGCAGCTTGTCGGCTAGCGGGGCTGAGTACTTC.

A word on this clone: One junction end does not reproduce the germline sequence, and a read error may be involved. The gene calls are TRBV9 and TRBJ2-3; 8 bases fit TRBD2. CDR1 and CDR2 (germline): SGDLS, YYNGEE. CDR3 length equals 14 residues. CDR3 coding DNA: TGTGCCAGCAGTGTAGCGGGGTCCGTTAATACGCAGTATTTT. Translation: CASSVAGSVNTQYF.

V is TRBV5-1 and J is TRBJ2-5; 7 positions agree with TRBD1. J lost 2 bases, V lost 0 bases, and 4 bases had no gene match. The germline V gene has CDR1 SGHRS and CDR2 YFSETQ. This CDR3 is built from 15 residues. CDR3 residues: CASSLDSRGQETQYF. The CDR3 coding sequence is TGCGCCAGCAGCTTGGACTCCAGGGGGCAAGAGACCCAGTACTTC.

This clone was found once. This rearrangement joins TRBV7-2 to TRBJ2-3, with D perhaps TRBD1 (5 bases). Germline V gene data show CDR1 as SGHTA and CDR2 as FQGNSA. V gave up 8 bases and J gave up 9 bases, with 18 bases separating them. The CDR3 runs 13 residues. The CDR3 nucleotides read TGTGCCAGCGGTATCAGGGTTTCTGAAACGCAGTATTTT. This gives the protein CASGIRVSETQYF.

The chain has TRBV18 and TRBJ2-5, with 15 bases identical to TRBD2. This CDR3 has 15 residues. J lost 4 bases, V lost 4 bases, and 1 base had no gene match. CDR1 is KGHSH and CDR2 is LQKENI in the germline V gene. The CDR3, as DNA: TGTGCCAGCTCACGGACTAGCGGGAGGGCAGAGACCCAGTACTTC. Amino acid sequence: CASSRTSGRAETQYF.

V gene TRBV18 combines with J gene TRBJ1-4, with D possibly TRBD1 on 6 matching bases. The V gene lost 4 bases and the J gene lost 0 bases, with 18 bases spanning the gap. Per germline, CDR1 KGHSH and CDR2 LQKENI. The length of the CDR3 is 18 residues. The CDR3 region is CASSRTQGNGATNEKLFF. The CDR3 coding sequence is TGTGCCAGCTCACGCACACAGGGAAATGGGGCAACTAATGAAAAACTGTTTTTT.

This rearrangement joins TRBV30 to TRBJ2-1, with TRBD2 identical over 7 bases. Germline V lookup: CDR1 GTSNPN, CDR2 SVGIG (reference sequence). The CDR3 is 14 residues long. V shed 0 bases and J 8 bases; nucleotides not matched to a gene: 7. The CDR3 is CAWSVGGRRDEQFF. The CDR3 region has the DNA TGTGCCTGGAGTGTAGGCGGGAGACGCGATGAGCAGTTCTTC.

This clone showed up just a few times. The V gene is TRBV27, the J gene TRBJ1-4; D might be TRBD1 (6 bases). V was trimmed by 5 bases and J by 0 bases, leaving 10 bases between them. Germline V gene data show CDR1 as MNHEY and CDR2 as SMNVEV (reference sequence). The CDR3 has 15 residues. CDR3 loop: CASSLRTATNEKLFF. CDR3 nucleotides: TGTGCCAGCAGTCTCCGGACAGCAACTAATGAAAAACTGTTTTTT.

This clone has just a few counts. This chain uses TRBV7-8 with TRBJ2-7; 9 positions agree with TRBD2. Per the germline V gene, CDR1 is SGHVS and CDR2 is FQNEAQ. The CDR3 runs 13 residues. With 5 bases clipped from V and 6 bases from J, the junction kept 5 bases outside the gene matches. The CDR3 DNA reads TGTGCCAGCAGCCACACTAGCGGGCGCGAGCAGTACTTC. Translating gives CASSHTSGREQYF.

This clone came up many times. This chain uses TRBV10-3 with TRBJ1-5; D gene unclear. The CDR3 consists of 14 residues. The germline CDR1 and CDR2 sequences are ENHRY and SYGVKD. V lost 3 bases to trimming and J lost 0 bases, with 6 bases between them. CDR3 protein: CAISDSYSNQPQHF. In nucleotides, the CDR3 is TGTGCCATCAGTGACAGTTATAGCAATCAGCCCCAGCATTTT.

This clone was picked up a small number of times. The chain employs TRBV18 and TRBJ1-1; tentatively, D is TRBD1 (6 bases). The CDR3 runs 14 residues. Germline V gives CDR1 KGHSH, CDR2 LQKENI. Trimming stripped 3 bases from V and 1 base from J, with 9 bases between. The CDR3 nucleotides are TGTGCCAGCTCACCCGGGACACAGAACACTGAAGCTTTCTTT. Encoded protein: CASSPGTQNTEAFF.

CDR3 DNA sequence: TGCGCCAGCAGTCAATTCCGACAGGGGAGCGATCAGCCCCAGCATTTT. Residues: CASSQFRQGSDQPQHF. The chain combines TRBV4-1 with TRBJ1-5; TRBD1 matches 8 bases. The germline V gene encodes CDR1 MGHRA and CDR2 YSYEKL. CDR3 size: 16 residues. The V gene end was trimmed by 6 bases and the J gene end by 5 bases; junction bases not matched to a gene: 12.

The rearrangement links TRBV11-3 to TRBJ2-1; TRBD2 matches at 10 bases. Germline V CDR1 and CDR2: SGHNT, YENEEA. The CDR3 has 15 residues. With V trimmed by 1 base and J by 4 bases, 1 base remained unmatched. Here the CDR3 reads CASSLGTSGYNEQFF. CDR3 DNA: TGTGCCAGCAGCTTAGGGACTAGCGGTTACAATGAGCAGTTCTTC.

This chain uses TRBV7-3 with TRBJ2-3; no firm D call. The CDR3 covers 16 residues. Trimming pared 2 bases from V and 1 base from J, leaving 13 bases between. The germline CDR1 and CDR2 sequences are SGHTA and FQGTGA. This CDR3 reads CASSLEYAVGTDTQYF. In DNA, the CDR3 is TGTGCCAGCAGCTTAGAGTACGCGGTCGGCACAGATACGCAGTATTTT.

The genes are TRBV9 and TRBJ1-5, with TRBD1 identical over 9 bases. With 2 bases clipped from V and 3 bases from J, the junction kept 3 bases outside the gene matches. The CDR3 has 15 residues. CDR1 is SGDLS and CDR2 is YYNGEE in the germline V gene. The CDR3 nucleotides read TGTGCCAGCAGCGTGGACAGGGGCCCCAATCAGCCCCAGCATTTT. Translating it yields CASSVDRGPNQPQHF.